One sample yielded the 8 T cell receptor beta chains listed below, sequenced in a study of T cell responses to AZD1222 COVID-19 vaccine listed by TCRdb under 2021. This sample's time point label indicates: baseline before first vaccination. Library creation used the immunoSEQ multiplex PCR assay. TCRdb limited this immuneACCESS table to in-frame rearrangements with V and J called. A share of clones is missing; checked studies link under half to unresolved V genes, and the rest is unexplained. The sample table records some 100,000 clones; approximately 87% of these occur just once. The ten top clones hold 3% to 3.5% of the sample. This specimen consisted of peripheral blood, obtained on day 0 of AZD1222 vaccination. The receptors shown here come from an adult in good health.

The V and J genes are TRBV27 and TRBJ1-5; D remains ambiguous. Per the germline V gene, CDR1 is MNHEY and CDR2 is SMNVEV (reference sequence). This CDR3 is built from 14 residues. Trimming shortened V by 0 bases and J by 7 bases, and 10 bases separated the two germline ends. The CDR3 region is CASSLSRGSQPQHF. The CDR3 bases are TGTGCCAGCAGTTTATCCCGTGGAAGCCAGCCCCAGCATTTT.

This clone turned up a few times. This CDR3 reads CATSRPPRGRGAAAFF. DNA for the CDR3: TGTGCCACCAGCAGACCCCCGAGGGGGAGGGGGGCGGCAGCTTTCTTT. The chain employs TRBV15 and TRBJ1-1, with TRBD1 as a possible D gene (6 bases). The V gene's germline CDR1 is LNHNV and CDR2 YYDKDF (reference sequence). V lost 2 bases and J lost 10, with 23 bases in between. CDR3 length: 16 residues.

The CDR3: CASTPGRETQYF. The CDR3 bases are TGTGCCAGCACCCCCGGCCGGGAGACCCAGTACTTC. The genes are TRBV6-5 and TRBJ2-5, with D unresolved. Germline assignment: CDR1 MNHEY and CDR2 SVGAGI. The V end lost 7 bases, the J end lost 5 bases, and 11 bases lay between the germline ends. CDR3 size: 12 residues.

The genes are TRBV28 and TRBJ1-4; 7 nucleotides align to TRBD1. The junction had 5 bases not matched to a gene; V was cut back by 3 bases and J by 1 base. The CDR3 consists of 16 residues. From germline, CDR1 is MDHEN and CDR2 SYDVKM. CDR3 amino acids: CASSFQGDETNEKLFF. The CDR3 DNA sequence: TGTGCCAGCAGTTTTCAGGGGGATGAAACTAATGAAAAACTGTTTTTT.

The rearrangement uses TRBV28 and TRBJ1-4; D is unclear. Trimming shortened V by 6 bases and J by 8 bases, and 16 bases separated the two germline ends. The CDR3 extends over 14 amino acids. CDR1 is MDHEN, CDR2 SYDVKM, per germline. The CDR3 DNA follows: TGTGCCAGCAGAGAGGGTTTAAGGAACGAAAAACTGTTTTTT. It yields the protein CASREGLRNEKLFF.

CDR3 residues: CASSLRTVYGYTF. CDR3 DNA: TGTGCCAGCAGTTTAAGGACAGTCTATGGCTACACCTTC. The chain is built from TRBV12-3 or TRBV12-4 and TRBJ1-2; a possible D gene is TRBD1 (6 bases). CDR3 length equals 13 residues. Deletions cut 2 bases from V and 4 bases from J, with 8 bases between.

The chain joins TRBV5-8 to TRBJ2-1; D uncertain. V lost 5 bases and J lost 4, with 13 bases in between. The length of the CDR3 is 14 residues. Germline-derived CDR1 and CDR2 are SGHTS and YDEGEE. Here the CDR3 reads CASRRTNLYNEQFF. Written as DNA, the CDR3 is TGTGCCAGCAGGAGGACCAACCTTTACAATGAGCAGTTCTTC.

This chain joins TRBV5-1 and TRBJ1-1; tentatively, D is TRBD1 (5 bases). Trimming took off 3 bases at V and 4 bases at J, with 22 bases between the two ends. The CDR3 is 17 amino acids. CDR1 and CDR2 (germline): SGHRS, YFSETQ. CDR3 residues: CASSSLIGQGLGTEAFF. The CDR3 nucleotides read TGCGCCAGCAGCTCCCTAATAGGGCAGGGACTGGGCACTGAAGCTTTCTTT.